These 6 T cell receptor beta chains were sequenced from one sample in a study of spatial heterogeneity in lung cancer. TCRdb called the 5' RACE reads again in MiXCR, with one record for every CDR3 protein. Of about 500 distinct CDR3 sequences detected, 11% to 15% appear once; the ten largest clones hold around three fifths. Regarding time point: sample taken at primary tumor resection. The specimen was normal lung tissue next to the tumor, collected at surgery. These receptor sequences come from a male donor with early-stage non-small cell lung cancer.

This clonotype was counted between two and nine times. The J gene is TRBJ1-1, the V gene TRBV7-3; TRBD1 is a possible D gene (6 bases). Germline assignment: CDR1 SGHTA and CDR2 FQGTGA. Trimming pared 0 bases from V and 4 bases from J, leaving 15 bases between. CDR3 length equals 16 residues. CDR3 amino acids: CASSLTAGALGTEAFF. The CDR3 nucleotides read TGTGCCAGCAGCTTAACGGCAGGGGCGCTGGGCACTGAAGCTTTCTTT.

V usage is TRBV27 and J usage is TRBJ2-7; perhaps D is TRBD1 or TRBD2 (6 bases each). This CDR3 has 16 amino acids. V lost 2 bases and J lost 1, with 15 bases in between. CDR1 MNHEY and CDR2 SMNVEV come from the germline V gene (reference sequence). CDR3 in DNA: TGTGCCAGCAGTTTAAAAGGGGGAGGAGTATCCTACGAGCAGTACTTC. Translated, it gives CASSLKGGGVSYEQYF.

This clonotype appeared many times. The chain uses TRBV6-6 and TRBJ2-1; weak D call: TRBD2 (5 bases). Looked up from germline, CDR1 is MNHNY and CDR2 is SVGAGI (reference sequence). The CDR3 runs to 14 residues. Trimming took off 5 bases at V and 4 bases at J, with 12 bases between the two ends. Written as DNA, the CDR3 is TGTGCCAGCAGTGATATCGGGGATTACAATGAGCAGTTCTTC. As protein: CASSDIGDYNEQFF.

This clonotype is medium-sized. The CDR3 coding sequence is TGTGCCAGCAGCTTAGGACTAAAACTAGCGGGGGACTACGAGCAGTACTTC. Translation: CASSLGLKLAGDYEQYF. The J gene is TRBJ2-7, the V gene TRBV5-4; 11 positions match TRBD2. Germline CDR1 and CDR2: SGHNT and YYREEE (reference sequence). Trimming took 2 bases from V and 3 from J; bases not matched to a gene: 10. The CDR3 runs to 17 residues.

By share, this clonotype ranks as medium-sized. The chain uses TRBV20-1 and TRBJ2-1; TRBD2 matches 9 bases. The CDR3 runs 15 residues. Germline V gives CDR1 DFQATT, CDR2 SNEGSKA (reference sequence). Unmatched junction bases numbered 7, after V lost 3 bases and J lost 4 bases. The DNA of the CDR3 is TGCAGTGCTAGGTTTCTAGCGGGGCCGTACAATGAGCAGTTCTTC. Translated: CSARFLAGPYNEQFF.

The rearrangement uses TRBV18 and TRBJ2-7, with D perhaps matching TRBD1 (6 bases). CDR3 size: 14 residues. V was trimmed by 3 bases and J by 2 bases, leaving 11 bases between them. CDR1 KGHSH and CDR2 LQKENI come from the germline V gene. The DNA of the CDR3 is TGTGCCAGCTCACCCCCAGGGGTCCCCTACGAGCAGTACTTC. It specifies CASSPPGVPYEQYF.